The 18 T cell receptor beta chains reported below all come from one sample, sequenced in a study of cytomegalovirus exposure and HLA in healthy donors. PCR employed 60 Vbeta and 13 Jbeta primers. Sequencing used immunoSEQ multiplex PCR; TCRdb keeps in-frame clones, though not all of them. The table records about 240,000 clones, 70% to 90% of them present only once. Input material: PBMCs. The receptors were gathered from an older woman in good health and CMV-seropositive.

V usage is TRBV7-8 and J usage is TRBJ1-1; D gene unclear. The V and J ends lost 5 bases and 1 base respectively, with 5 bases between them. This CDR3 region has 12 residues. Germline CDR1 reads SGHVS; CDR2 reads FQNEAQ. For the CDR3, the DNA is TGTGCCAGCAGCGGGCGGAACACTGAAGCTTTCTTT. Its protein product is CASSGRNTEAFF.

The chain carries TRBV4-1 and TRBJ2-5, with 7 bases fitting TRBD1. V lost 0 bases and J lost 1; bases outside the gene matches: 5. The germline CDR1 and CDR2 sequences are MGHRA and YSYEKL. CDR3 length: 16 amino acids. For the CDR3, the DNA is TGCGCCAGCAGCCAAGATCTGGGGACAGCCCAAGAGACCCAGTACTTC. It translates to CASSQDLGTAQETQYF.

This clone was seen a handful of times. This chain connects TRBV5-1 to TRBJ1-1, with TRBD1 as a possible D gene (6 bases). This CDR3 has 12 residues. Trimming took off 2 bases at V and 8 bases at J, with 10 bases between the two ends. Germline loops: CDR1 SGHRS, CDR2 YFSETQ. Here the CDR3 reads CASSFEQGEAFF. The DNA of the CDR3 is TGCGCCAGCAGCTTCGAACAGGGAGAAGCTTTCTTT.

In its sample, this clone was seen once. The V and J genes are TRBV11-2 and TRBJ2-1, with D maybe TRBD2 (6 bases). The CDR3 runs 17 residues. V was shortened by 6 bases and J by 4 bases, with 22 bases between the two germline ends. Germline CDR1 and CDR2: SGHAT and FQNNGV. The CDR3 region is CASRTGGGEELYNEQFF. CDR3 sequence (DNA): TGTGCCAGCAGAACCGGGGGTGGGGAGGAACTTTACAATGAGCAGTTCTTC.

The genes are TRBV2 and TRBJ2-2; TRBD2 matches 7 bases. V lost 5 bases and J lost 2; bases outside the gene matches: 8. CDR1 and CDR2 from the germline V gene are SNHLY and FYNNEI. CDR3 length: 16 residues. CDR3 region: CASSRAAGVNTGELFF. CDR3 DNA: TGTGCCAGCAGTCGCGCGGCGGGGGTCAACACCGGGGAGCTGTTTTTT.

The rearrangement links TRBV5-4 to TRBJ2-1; D is perhaps TRBD2 (5 bases). Germline V gives CDR1 SGHNT, CDR2 YYREEE (reference sequence). The CDR3 has 16 amino acids. Trimming took 4 bases from V and 4 from J, leaving 18 bases between them. The CDR3 DNA reads as TGTGCCAGCAGCCCAAGCGGAGGAGAACGGTACAATGAGCAGTTCTTC. Translating it yields CASSPSGGERYNEQFF.

Note on this clone: Additional DNA sequences in this sample encode the identical CDR3. The chain employs TRBV19 and TRBJ1-1; the match to TRBD1 covers 7 bases. The germline V gene encodes CDR1 LNHDA and CDR2 SQIVND (reference sequence). The J segment lost 3 bases and the V segment lost 3 bases, leaving 4 bases of the junction unmatched. This CDR3 has 14 amino acids. The CDR3 is CASSIAGGDTEAFF. The CDR3 DNA reads as TGTGCCAGTAGTATCGCAGGGGGTGACACTGAAGCTTTCTTT.

The chain employs TRBV9 and TRBJ2-5, with 9 bases fitting TRBD1. This CDR3 region has 15 residues. CDR1 and CDR2 from the germline V gene are SGDLS and YYNGEE. Unmatched junction bases numbered 5, after V lost 0 bases and J lost 5 bases. Here the CDR3 reads CASSVGGTGWETQYF. The CDR3 DNA reads as TGTGCCAGCAGCGTAGGTGGGACAGGGTGGGAGACCCAGTACTTC.

The chain joins TRBV29-1 to TRBJ2-3; 8 nucleotides agree with TRBD2. The CDR3 is 16 amino acids. Germline V gene lookup returns CDR1 SQVTM and CDR2 ANQGSEA. V trimming: 1 base; J trimming: 7 bases; junction bases outside the gene matches: 13. CDR3 coding DNA: TGCAGCGTTGAAGGGGTGGGGAGCGGGGGAACTTATACGCAGTATTTT. Amino acid sequence: CSVEGVGSGGTYTQYF.

This clone was observed once. V and J are TRBV10-3 and TRBJ1-1, with TRBD1 matching over 7 bases. With 10 bases clipped from V and 8 bases from J, the junction kept 13 bases outside the gene matches. This CDR3 has 13 residues. CDR1 ENHRY and CDR2 SYGVKD come from the germline V gene. CDR3 region: CATYNTGDTEAFF. The CDR3 DNA sequence: TGTGCCACATATAATACAGGGGATACCGAAGCTTTCTTT.

Only one count was recorded for this clone. The DNA of the CDR3 is TGCAGTGCTCCCGAGGTGACTGAAGCTTTCTTT. It translates to CSAPEVTEAFF. The chain combines TRBV20-1 with TRBJ1-1; D call uncertain. V was trimmed by 5 bases and J by 5 bases, leaving 9 bases between them. This CDR3 is built from 11 residues. The germline V gene encodes CDR1 DFQATT and CDR2 SNEGSKA (reference sequence).

This clone was recorded a few times. V and J are TRBV18 and TRBJ2-7; the D is unclear. V lost 2 bases to trimming and J lost 4 bases, with 9 bases between them. The CDR3 contains 13 residues. CDR1 KGHSH and CDR2 LQKENI come from the germline V gene. CDR3 coding DNA: TGTGCCAGCTCACCAATAGAGAGGTACGAGCAGTACTTC. It codes for CASSPIERYEQYF.

The rearrangement joins TRBV10-1 to TRBJ2-1; D is possibly TRBD2 (6 bases). The CDR3 totals 12 residues. CDR1 is WNHNN and CDR2 is SYGVQD in the germline V gene (reference sequence). V was shortened by 3 bases and J by 12 bases, with 12 bases between the two germline ends. The CDR3 DNA is TGCGCCAGCAGTGAATGGATGGAGGGGCAGTTCTTC. Translating gives CASSEWMEGQFF.

The chain combines TRBV6-5 with TRBJ2-1; 9 bases map to TRBD1. CDR1 and CDR2 (germline): MNHEY, SVGAGI. Trimming cost V 2 bases and J 4 bases; bases outside gene matches: 3. The CDR3 is made up of 15 amino acids. CDR3 DNA sequence: TGTGCCAGCAGTTACCGGGGACAGGGATACAATGAGCAGTTCTTC. Translating it yields CASSYRGQGYNEQFF.

This chain connects TRBV7-3 to TRBJ2-5; 11 bases fit TRBD2. V shed 0 bases and J 4 bases; nucleotides not matched to a gene: 4. This CDR3 spans 16 amino acids. In germline, CDR1 is SGHTA, CDR2 FQGTGA. CDR3 sequence (DNA): TGTGCCAGCAGCTTAACTCATAGCGGGAGGGGAGAGACCCAGTACTTC. It encodes CASSLTHSGRGETQYF.

This clone was counted only a few times. The chain employs TRBV5-1 and TRBJ2-2; 8 positions match TRBD1. Losses at the gene ends were 6 bases for V and 5 bases for J; bases not matched to a gene: 12. This CDR3 comprises 16 residues. CDR1 and CDR2 from the germline V gene are SGHRS and YFSETQ. The CDR3 is CASMVGQATGTGELFF. CDR3 coding DNA: TGCGCCAGCATGGTGGGACAGGCGACGGGAACCGGGGAGCTGTTTTTT.

The rearrangement links TRBV7-9 to TRBJ1-1, with D possibly matching TRBD1 (6 bases). The CDR3 totals 12 residues. The germline CDR1 and CDR2 sequences are SEHNR and FQNEAQ (reference sequence). The CDR3 is CSAGATNTEAFF. DNA for the CDR3: TGTTCCGCGGGGGCGACGAACACTGAAGCTTTCTTT.

On this clone itself: One junction end disagrees with the germline gene, perhaps due to a read error. V usage is TRBV7-9 and J usage is TRBJ1-2; 8 bases agree with TRBD1. The V gene's germline CDR1 is SEHNR and CDR2 FQNEAQ (reference sequence). The length of the CDR3 is 16 residues. The CDR3 is CSSSSLEGQGNYGYTF. The CDR3 DNA is TGTTCCAGCAGCTCACTCGAAGGACAGGGAAACTATGGCTACACCTTC.